This TCR beta chain is drawn from a study of cytotoxic CD8 clonotypes in ibrutinib-treated CLL. The CDR3 is 17 residues long. The germline gives CDR1 LNHNV, CDR2 YYDKDF (reference sequence). V lost 0 bases and J lost 11, with 23 bases in between. The protocol was immunoSEQ multiplex PCR, while the TCRdb copy is restricted to in-frame clones and leaves out a portion. Altogether about 30,000 clones are present, 45% to 65% being singletons, with the ten largest covering roughly 5.1%. V gene TRBV15 combines with J gene TRBJ1-5; D possibly corresponds to TRBD1 (5 bases). This clonotype was sampled from a human donor with chronic lymphocytic leukemia. The sample consisted of PBMCs, taken before ibrutinib treatment. The CDR3, as DNA: TGTGCCACCAGCAGAGATCTGAGTGGGTGGGGGGTTGGAGCCCAGCATTTT. Protein product: CATSRDLSGWGVGAQHF.